The sequence of this TCR beta chain was determined in a study of early T cells in non-severe SARS-CoV-2 infection. For the study at large: Chains stayed unpaired after sequencing of bulk RNA from unsorted whole blood. The study, taken as a whole, reports: Anti-spike CD8 specificities were favored by VDJdb matching, whose results missed private and CD4 specificities.

This clonotype was observed a handful of times. Its antigen remains unknown. The CDR3 has 14 amino acids. Trimming cost V 2 bases and J 10 bases, with 16 bases left between them. CDR1 is SGDLS, CDR2 YYNGEE, per germline. Individual cDNA molecules were tagged with unique molecular identifiers, the study reported. Via MiXCR, TCRdb re-called the 5' RACE reads, giving one row per CDR3 protein. The data show tens of thousands of distinct CDR3 sequences, roughly an eighth seen once. The chain is built from TRBV9 and TRBJ2-1; possibly TRBD1 or TRBD2 for D (5 bases each). Sequencing was done on a sample of whole blood. The TCR comes from an adult who was a healthcare worker with PCR-confirmed SARS-CoV-2 infection or an uninfected control (not recorded which). This CDR3 is CASSVGTGPLEQFF. The CDR3, as DNA: TGTGCCAGCAGCGTCGGGACGGGGCCTTTGGAGCAGTTCTTC.